The 30 T cell receptor beta chains listed next were all sequenced from one sample in a study of CXCR3-negative and CXCR3-positive naive CD8 T cells. Libraries were UMI-labeled 5' RACE TRB cDNA. TCRdb processed the 5' RACE reads again and assigns one entry to each CDR3 protein, with no DNA. Its table records 45,000 to 70,000 distinct CDR3 sequences. Material: memory CD8+ T cells from blood. All receptors derive from a human donor in good health. Some clones in this sample may be carry-over from other donors' samples.

The chain joins TRBV11-2 to TRBJ2-3; TCRdb picks TRBD1, but there is no DNA to check that call. Germline V gene sequence: CDR1 SGHAT, CDR2 FQNNGV. The CDR3 spans 16 residues. This CDR3 reads CASSLSDRVSTDTQYF.

The chain uses TRBV29-1 and TRBJ2-2. Germline V gives CDR1 SQVTM, CDR2 ANQGSEA. The CDR3 sequence is 13 residues long. The CDR3 here is CSVPKTGTGELFF.

The rearrangement uses TRBV10-2 and TRBJ1-1; TCRdb's assignment of TRBD1 cannot be checked, as there is no DNA. The CDR3 length is 12 residues. The V gene's germline CDR1 is WSHSY and CDR2 SAAADI. CDR3 region: CASSESGGEAFF.

The rearrangement joins TRBV4-3 to TRBJ2-3; as DNA is missing, the TRBD2 call by TCRdb cannot be tested. The CDR3 has 17 amino acids. Germline V gene sequence: CDR1 LGHNA, CDR2 YSLEER. The CDR3 spells CASIPDEGSVPTDTQYF.

V and J are TRBV4-3 and TRBJ2-6. The length of the CDR3 is 16 residues. Germline lookup yields CDR1 LGHNA and CDR2 YSLEER. CDR3 loop: CASSQDLGSGANVLTF.

The genes are TRBV29-1 and TRBJ2-2; TCRdb lists TRBD1, though no DNA is available to test this call. This CDR3 comprises 15 residues. CDR1 and CDR2 from the germline V gene are SQVTM and ANQGSEA. This CDR3 is CSVEDPHRETGELFF.

The chain employs TRBV11-2 and TRBJ2-7; TCRdb lists TRBD1, though no DNA is available to test this call. Per the germline V gene, CDR1 is SGHAT and CDR2 is FQNNGV. The CDR3 sequence is 16 residues long. CDR3 region: CASSLEGQGTSYEQYF.

The chain combines TRBV28 with TRBJ2-1; with no DNA, the TCRdb D assignment of TRBD2 cannot be verified. This CDR3 has 16 residues. Germline CDR1 and CDR2: MDHEN and SYDVKM. CDR3 sequence: CASSLYTGGPEGEQFF. Combining the CDR3 with reference TRBV28 and TRBJ2-1 gives the whole variable domain DVKVTQSSRYLVKRTGEKVFLECVQDMDHENMFWYRQDPGLGLRLIYFSYDVKMKEKGDIPEGYSVSREKKERFSLILESASTNQTSMYLCASSLYTGGPEGEQFFGPGTRLTVL.

The J gene is TRBJ2-1, the V gene TRBV12-3 or TRBV12-4; the D call of TRBD1 rests on TCRdb alone, since no DNA is present to check it. The length of the CDR3 is 15 residues. The CDR3 here is CASNLAGGLRNEQFF.

The chain links TRBV7-8 to TRBJ2-1; the TCRdb call, TRBD1, lacks DNA for checking. This CDR3 has 17 amino acids. Germline values: CDR1 SGHVS, CDR2 FQNEAQ. This chain's CDR3 is CASSPTPVGGQGNEQFF.

The chain employs TRBV28 and TRBJ2-7; without DNA, the TCRdb call of TRBD1 cannot be checked. CDR1 MDHEN and CDR2 SYDVKM come from the germline V gene. The CDR3 length is 14 residues. The CDR3 loop reads CASSLSRDGNEQYF.

The J gene is TRBJ1-5, the V gene TRBV20-1; absent DNA, TCRdb's TRBD1 call cannot be checked. Germline V gives CDR1 DFQATT, CDR2 SNEGSKA (reference sequence). The CDR3 covers 14 residues. The CDR3 sequence: CSATGTGEYQPQHF.

This chain connects TRBV6-2 or TRBV6-3 to TRBJ1-2. The length of the CDR3 is 14 residues. The germline V gene encodes CDR1 MNHEY and CDR2 SVGEGT. The CDR3 loop is CASSYPTDFYGYTF.

J is TRBJ1-6 and V is TRBV28. CDR1 is MDHEN and CDR2 is SYDVKM in the germline V gene. The length of the CDR3 is 15 residues. The CDR3: CASTFFAADNSPLHF.

The chain carries TRBV23-1 and TRBJ2-2; TCRdb selects TRBD1, and the lack of DNA leaves this call unchecked. TRBV23-1 is identified as an open reading frame with a role that is uncertain. The CDR3 has 13 amino acids. The CDR3 here is CARWDRDSGELFF.

The chain is built from TRBV29-1 and TRBJ2-2. Germline-derived CDR1 and CDR2 are SQVTM and ANQGSEA. The CDR3 has 14 amino acids. The CDR3 loop is CSVVLQKNTGELFF.

The chain has TRBV5-1 and TRBJ2-1; TCRdb names TRBD1, which stays unverified in the absence of DNA. The germline gives CDR1 SGHRS, CDR2 YFSETQ. The CDR3 length is 16 residues. CDR3 region: CASALPRGQVYNEQFF. The whole variable domain, filled in from reference TRBV5-1 and TRBJ2-1, reads KAGVTQTPRYLIKTRGQQVTLSCSPISGHRSVSWYQQTPGQGLQFLFEYFSETQRNKGNFPGRFSGRQFSNSRSEMNVSTLELGDSALYLCASALPRGQVYNEQFFGPGTRLTVL.

This chain uses TRBV5-5 with TRBJ2-1; the TRBD2 assignment by TCRdb is unverifiable without DNA. This CDR3 region has 14 residues. Germline lookup yields CDR1 SGHKS and CDR2 YYEKEE (reference sequence). This chain's CDR3 is CASSLGLPQNEQFF. The full variable domain, with the rest looked up from reference TRBV5-5 and TRBJ2-1, is DAGVTQSPTHLIKTRGQQVTLRCSPISGHKSVSWYQQVLGQGPQFIFQYYEKEERGRGNFPDRFSARQFPNYSSELNVNALLLGDSALYLCASSLGLPQNEQFFGPGTRLTVL.

The V gene is TRBV7-3, the J gene TRBJ2-1; TCRdb indicates TRBD1, and absent DNA this call remains unverified. CDR1 SGHTA and CDR2 FQGTGA come from the germline V gene. This CDR3 has 11 residues. CDR3 loop: CASSSGGEQFF.

The chain joins TRBV7-9 to TRBJ2-3. This CDR3 is built from 16 residues. Per germline, CDR1 SEHNR and CDR2 FQNEAQ (reference sequence). The CDR3 spells CASSSPVSLSTDTQYF. Using reference TRBV7-9 and TRBJ2-3 for the parts outside the CDR3, the full variable domain is DTGVSQNPRHKITKRGQNVTFRCDPISEHNRLYWYRQTLGQGPEFLTYFQNEAQLEKSRLLSDRFSAERPKGSFSTLEIQRTEQGDSAMYLCASSSPVSLSTDTQYFGPGTRLTVL.

The chain combines TRBV5-1 with TRBJ2-7; absent DNA, TCRdb's TRBD1 call cannot be checked. The CDR3 totals 12 residues. The germline CDR1 and CDR2 sequences are SGHRS and YFSETQ. CDR3 sequence: CASSFTPLEQYF.

The rearrangement joins TRBV29-1 to TRBJ1-4. Germline lookup yields CDR1 SQVTM and CDR2 ANQGSEA. The CDR3 sequence is 11 residues long. CDR3 protein: CSSRDDEKLFF.

The chain recombines TRBV7-9 with TRBJ2-2; no DNA is available, so the TRBD1 call from TCRdb remains unchecked. The CDR3 consists of 17 residues. The germline V gene has CDR1 SEHNR and CDR2 FQNEAQ (reference sequence). The CDR3 is CASSLPGGSPNTGELFF.

The chain couples TRBV30 to TRBJ2-5; TCRdb returns TRBD2, unconfirmable since there is no DNA. The CDR3 sequence is 14 residues long. Germline lookup yields CDR1 GTSNPN and CDR2 SVGIG (reference sequence). CDR3 loop: CAWRKEGRRETQYF.

The chain employs TRBV6-5 and TRBJ2-2; no DNA is available, so the TRBD1 call from TCRdb remains unchecked. The CDR3 length is 16 residues. Germline V lookup: CDR1 MNHEY, CDR2 SVGAGI. CDR3 region: CASSFWVPPNTGELFF.

The genes are TRBV11-2 and TRBJ2-2; without DNA, the TCRdb call of TRBD1 cannot be checked. The germline CDR1 and CDR2 sequences are SGHAT and FQNNGV. The CDR3 spans 15 residues. The CDR3 is CASSPGTGVPGELFF.

The CDR3 loop is CSVEQAGGLVYEQYF. The chain links TRBV29-1 to TRBJ2-7; TCRdb lists TRBD1, though no DNA is available to test this call. CDR3 size: 15 residues. Germline CDR1 SQVTM, CDR2 ANQGSEA.

The V gene is TRBV29-1, the J gene TRBJ2-5. The CDR3 length is 12 residues. Germline V gene sequence: CDR1 SQVTM, CDR2 ANQGSEA. The CDR3 sequence: CSVEDLGQTQYF. The full variable domain, rest sourced from reference TRBV29-1 and TRBJ2-5, is SAVISQKPSRDICQRGTSLTIQCQVDSQVTMMFWYRQQPGQSLTLIATANQGSEATYESGFVIDKFPISRPNLTFSTLTVSNMSPEDSSIYLCSVEDLGQTQYFGPGTRLLVL.

This chain joins TRBV7-9 and TRBJ2-5; TCRdb picks TRBD2, but there is no DNA to check that call. The CDR3 sequence is 13 residues long. Germline values: CDR1 SEHNR, CDR2 FQNEAQ (reference sequence). The CDR3: CASSLGWRETQYF. Filled out from reference TRBV7-9 and TRBJ2-5, the complete variable domain reads DTGVSQNPRHKITKRGQNVTFRCDPISEHNRLYWYRQTLGQGPEFLTYFQNEAQLEKSRLLSDRFSAERPKGSFSTLEIQRTEQGDSAMYLCASSLGWRETQYFGPGTRLLVL.

The CDR3 here is CSVGPTGGYGYTF. V and J are TRBV29-1 and TRBJ1-2; TCRdb lists TRBD1, though no DNA is available to test this call. Germline V lookup: CDR1 SQVTM, CDR2 ANQGSEA. The CDR3 runs to 13 residues.